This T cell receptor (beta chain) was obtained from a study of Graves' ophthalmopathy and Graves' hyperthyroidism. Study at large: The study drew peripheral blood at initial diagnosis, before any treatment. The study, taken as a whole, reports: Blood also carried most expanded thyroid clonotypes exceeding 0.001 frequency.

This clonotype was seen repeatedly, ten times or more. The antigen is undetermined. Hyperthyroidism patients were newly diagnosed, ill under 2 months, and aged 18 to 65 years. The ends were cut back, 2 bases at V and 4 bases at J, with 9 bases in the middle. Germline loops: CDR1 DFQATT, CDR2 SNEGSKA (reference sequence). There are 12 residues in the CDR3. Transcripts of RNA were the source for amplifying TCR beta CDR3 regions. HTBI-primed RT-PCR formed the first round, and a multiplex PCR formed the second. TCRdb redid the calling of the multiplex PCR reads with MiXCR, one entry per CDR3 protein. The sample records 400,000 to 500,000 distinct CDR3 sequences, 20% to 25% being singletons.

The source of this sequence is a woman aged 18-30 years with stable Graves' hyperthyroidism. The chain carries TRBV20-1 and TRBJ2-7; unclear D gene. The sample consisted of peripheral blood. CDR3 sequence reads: CSARWREYEQYF. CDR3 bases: TGCAGTGCTAGATGGCGCGAATACGAGCAGTACTTC.